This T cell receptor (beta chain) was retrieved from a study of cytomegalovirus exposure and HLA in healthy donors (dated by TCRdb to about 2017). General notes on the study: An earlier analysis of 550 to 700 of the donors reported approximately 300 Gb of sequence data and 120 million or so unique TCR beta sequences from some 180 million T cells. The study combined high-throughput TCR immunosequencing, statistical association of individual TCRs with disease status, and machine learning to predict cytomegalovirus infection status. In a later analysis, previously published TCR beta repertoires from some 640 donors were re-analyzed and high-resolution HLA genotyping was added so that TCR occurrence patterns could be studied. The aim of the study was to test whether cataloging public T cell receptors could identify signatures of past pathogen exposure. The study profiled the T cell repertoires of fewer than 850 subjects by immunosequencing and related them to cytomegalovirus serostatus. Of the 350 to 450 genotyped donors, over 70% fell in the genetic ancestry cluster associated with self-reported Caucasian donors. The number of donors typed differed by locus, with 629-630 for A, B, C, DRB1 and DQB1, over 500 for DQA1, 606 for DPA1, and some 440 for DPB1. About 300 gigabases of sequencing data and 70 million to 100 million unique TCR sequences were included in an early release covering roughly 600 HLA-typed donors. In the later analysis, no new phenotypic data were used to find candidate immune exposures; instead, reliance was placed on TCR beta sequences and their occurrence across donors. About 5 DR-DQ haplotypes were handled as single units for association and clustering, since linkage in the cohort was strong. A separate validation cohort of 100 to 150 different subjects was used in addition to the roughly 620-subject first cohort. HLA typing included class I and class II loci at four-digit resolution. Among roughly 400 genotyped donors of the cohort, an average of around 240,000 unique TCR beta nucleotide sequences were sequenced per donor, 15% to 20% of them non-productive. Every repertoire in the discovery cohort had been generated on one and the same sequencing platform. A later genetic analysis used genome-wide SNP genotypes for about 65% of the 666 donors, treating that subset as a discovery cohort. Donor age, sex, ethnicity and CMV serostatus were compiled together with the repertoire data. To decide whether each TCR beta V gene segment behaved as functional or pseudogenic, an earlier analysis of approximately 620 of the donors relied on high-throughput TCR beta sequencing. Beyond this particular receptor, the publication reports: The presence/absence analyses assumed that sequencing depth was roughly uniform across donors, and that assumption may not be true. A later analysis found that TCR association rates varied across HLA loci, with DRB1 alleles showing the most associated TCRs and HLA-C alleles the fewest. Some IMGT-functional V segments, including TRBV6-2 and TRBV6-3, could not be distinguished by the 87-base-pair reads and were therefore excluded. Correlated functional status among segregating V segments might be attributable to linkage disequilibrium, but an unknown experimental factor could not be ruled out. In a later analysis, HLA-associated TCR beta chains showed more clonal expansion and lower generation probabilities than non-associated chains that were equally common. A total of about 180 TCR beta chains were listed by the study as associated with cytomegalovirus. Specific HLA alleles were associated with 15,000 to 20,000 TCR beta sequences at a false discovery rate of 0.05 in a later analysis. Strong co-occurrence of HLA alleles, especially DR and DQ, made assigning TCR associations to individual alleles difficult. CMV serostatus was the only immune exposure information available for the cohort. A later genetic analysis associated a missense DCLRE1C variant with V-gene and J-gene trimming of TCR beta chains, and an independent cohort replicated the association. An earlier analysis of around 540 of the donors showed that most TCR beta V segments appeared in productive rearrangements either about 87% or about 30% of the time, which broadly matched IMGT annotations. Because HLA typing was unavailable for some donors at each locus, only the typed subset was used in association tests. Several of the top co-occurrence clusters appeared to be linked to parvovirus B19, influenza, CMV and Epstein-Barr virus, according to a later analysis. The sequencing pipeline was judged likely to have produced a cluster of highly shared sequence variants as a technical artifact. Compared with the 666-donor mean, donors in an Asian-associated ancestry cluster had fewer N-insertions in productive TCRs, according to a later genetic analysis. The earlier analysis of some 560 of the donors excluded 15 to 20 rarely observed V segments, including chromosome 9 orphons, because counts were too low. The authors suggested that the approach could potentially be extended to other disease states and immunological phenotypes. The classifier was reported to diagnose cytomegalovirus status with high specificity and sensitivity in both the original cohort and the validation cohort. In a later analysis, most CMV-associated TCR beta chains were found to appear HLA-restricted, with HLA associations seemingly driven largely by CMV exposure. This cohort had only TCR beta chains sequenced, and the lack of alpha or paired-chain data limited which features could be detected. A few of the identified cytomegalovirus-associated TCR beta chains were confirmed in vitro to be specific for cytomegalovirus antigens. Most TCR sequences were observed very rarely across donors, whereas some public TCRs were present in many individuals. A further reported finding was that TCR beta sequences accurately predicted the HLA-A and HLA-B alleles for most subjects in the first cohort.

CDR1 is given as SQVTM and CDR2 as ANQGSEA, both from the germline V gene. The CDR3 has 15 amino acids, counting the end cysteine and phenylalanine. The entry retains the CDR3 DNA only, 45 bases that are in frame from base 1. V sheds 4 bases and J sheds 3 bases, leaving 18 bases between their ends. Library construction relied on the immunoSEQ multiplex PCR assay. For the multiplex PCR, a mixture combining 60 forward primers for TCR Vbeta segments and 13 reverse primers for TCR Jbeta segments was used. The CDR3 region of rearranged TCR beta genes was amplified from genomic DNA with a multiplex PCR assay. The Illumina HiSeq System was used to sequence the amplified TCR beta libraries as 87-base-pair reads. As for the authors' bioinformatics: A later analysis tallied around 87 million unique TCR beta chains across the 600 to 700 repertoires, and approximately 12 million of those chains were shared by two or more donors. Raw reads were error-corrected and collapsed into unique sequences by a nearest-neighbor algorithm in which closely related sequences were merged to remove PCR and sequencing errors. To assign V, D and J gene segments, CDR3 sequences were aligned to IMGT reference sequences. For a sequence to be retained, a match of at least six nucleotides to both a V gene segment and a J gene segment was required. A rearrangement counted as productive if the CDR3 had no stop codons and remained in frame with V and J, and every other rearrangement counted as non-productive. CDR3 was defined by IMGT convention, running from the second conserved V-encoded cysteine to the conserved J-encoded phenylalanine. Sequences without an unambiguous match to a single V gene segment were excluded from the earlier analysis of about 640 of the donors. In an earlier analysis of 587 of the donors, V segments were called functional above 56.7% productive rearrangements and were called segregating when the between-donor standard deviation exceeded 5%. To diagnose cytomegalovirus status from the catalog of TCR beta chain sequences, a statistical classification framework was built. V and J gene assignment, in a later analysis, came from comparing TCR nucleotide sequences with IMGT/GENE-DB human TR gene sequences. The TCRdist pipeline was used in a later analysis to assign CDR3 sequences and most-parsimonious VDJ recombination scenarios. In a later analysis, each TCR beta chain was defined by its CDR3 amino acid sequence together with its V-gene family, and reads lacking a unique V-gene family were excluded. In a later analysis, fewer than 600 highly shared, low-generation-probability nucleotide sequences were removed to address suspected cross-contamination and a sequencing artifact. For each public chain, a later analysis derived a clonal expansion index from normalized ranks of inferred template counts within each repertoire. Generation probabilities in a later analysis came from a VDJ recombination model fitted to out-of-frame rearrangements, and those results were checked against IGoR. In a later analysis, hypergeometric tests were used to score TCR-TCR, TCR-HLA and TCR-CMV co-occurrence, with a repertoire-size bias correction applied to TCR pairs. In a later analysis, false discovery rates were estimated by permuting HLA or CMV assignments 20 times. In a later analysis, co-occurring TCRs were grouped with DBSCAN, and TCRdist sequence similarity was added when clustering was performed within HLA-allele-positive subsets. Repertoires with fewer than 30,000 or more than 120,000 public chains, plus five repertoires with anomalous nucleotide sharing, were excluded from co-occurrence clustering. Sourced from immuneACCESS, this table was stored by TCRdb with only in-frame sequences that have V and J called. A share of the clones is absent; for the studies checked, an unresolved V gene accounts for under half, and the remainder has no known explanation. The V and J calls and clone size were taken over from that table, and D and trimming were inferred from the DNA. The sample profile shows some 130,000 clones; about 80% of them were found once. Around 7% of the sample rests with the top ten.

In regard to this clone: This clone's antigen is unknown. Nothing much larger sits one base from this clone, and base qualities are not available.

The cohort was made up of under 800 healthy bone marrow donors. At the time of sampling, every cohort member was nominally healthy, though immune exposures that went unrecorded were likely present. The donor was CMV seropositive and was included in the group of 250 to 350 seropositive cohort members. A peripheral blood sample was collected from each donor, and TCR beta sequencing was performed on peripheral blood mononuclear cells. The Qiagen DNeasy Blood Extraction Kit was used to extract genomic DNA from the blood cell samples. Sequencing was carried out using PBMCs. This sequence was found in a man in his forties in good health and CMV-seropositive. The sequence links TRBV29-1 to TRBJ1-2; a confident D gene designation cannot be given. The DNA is TGCAGCGTTGGGGAGGCGGATCTCTCCCACTATGGCTACACCTTC. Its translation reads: CSVGEADLSHYGYTF.